A selection of T cell receptor beta chains follows, all from one sample in a study of blood T cell repertoires in COVID-19. Clones were sequenced by immunoSEQ multiplex PCR, and TCRdb holds only the in-frame ones, with some missing. The sample lists about 30,000 clones, 68% seen once, with roughly a sixth in the top ten. Input material: peripheral blood. Every receptor here comes from a human donor in a cohort sampled during active COVID-19. CDR3s include the opening cysteine and the closing phenylalanine or tryptophan. D genes are given only for firm matches. Clone size is shown for a subset of rows, as once, few, many or a class of expanded clone.

j_call clone_size v_call d_call cdr3_aa cdr3_nt
TRBJ2-6 . TRBV2 . CASTLGVGVGANVLTF TGTGCCAGCACCCTAGGGGTAGGGGTCGGGGCCAACGTCCTGACTTTC
TRBJ2-7 . TRBV5-4 TRBD2 CASSFGGEQYF TGTGCCAGCAGCTTCGGGGGGGAGCAGTACTTC
TRBJ2-7 . TRBV27 TRBD1 CASRATGGYEQYF TGTGCCAGCAGAGCGACAGGGGGCTACGAGCAGTACTTC
TRBJ1-6 . TRBV4-1 . CASSPGESSYNSPLHF TGCGCCAGCAGCCCTGGAGAGAGTTCCTATAATTCACCCCTCCACTTT
TRBJ2-1 once TRBV6-2/TRBV6-3 TRBD2 CASSSGTSGRALF TGTGCCAGCAGTTCCGGGACTAGCGGGAGGGCACTCTTC
TRBJ2-2 . TRBV11-3 . CASSLDGTGRVNGELFF TGTGCCAGCAGCTTAGATGGAACAGGGAGAGTGAACGGGGAGCTGTTTTTT
TRBJ2-5 few TRBV28 TRBD1 CASSLDRGQIETQYF TGTGCCAGCAGTCTGGACAGGGGGCAGATTGAGACCCAGTACTTC
TRBJ1-5 . TRBV27 . CASSFPNQPQHF TGTGCCAGCAGCTTTCCCAATCAGCCCCAGCATTTT
TRBJ2-2 once TRBV5-1 TRBD1 CATESGTGGPGELFF TGCGCCACCGAATCCGGGACAGGGGGCCCCGGGGAGCTGTTTTTT
TRBJ1-1 few TRBV7-2 . CASSLVGGGIDEAFF TGTGCCAGCAGCTTAGTCGGGGGAGGTATAGATGAAGCTTTCTTT
TRBJ2-3 once TRBV10-3 TRBD2 CAISGLAGARGSTDTQYF TGTGCCATCAGCGGACTAGCGGGGGCCCGAGGGAGCACAGATACGCAGTATTTT
TRBJ2-1 . TRBV5-1 TRBD2 CASRQTSGPSNEQFF TGCGCCAGCAGGCAGACTAGCGGGCCAAGCAATGAGCAGTTCTTC
TRBJ2-5 few TRBV4-3 . CASSQEGAQRETQYF TGCGCCAGCAGCCAAGAGGGGGCCCAGAGAGAGACCCAGTACTTC
TRBJ1-1 once TRBV27 . CASSFGDHTEAFF TGTGCCAGCAGTTTCGGGGATCACACTGAAGCTTTCTTT
TRBJ1-1 few TRBV11-3 TRBD1 CASSFRDRGNTEAFF TGTGCCAGCAGCTTTCGAGACAGGGGGAACACTGAAGCTTTCTTT
TRBJ1-2 . TRBV6-4 . CAKNRLDYYGYTF TGTGCCAAAAACAGGTTAGATTACTATGGCTACACCTTC
TRBJ2-7 . TRBV7-8 TRBD2 CASSLMGLAYEQYF TGTGCCAGCAGCTTAATGGGACTAGCGTACGAGCAGTACTTC
TRBJ1-4 . TRBV7-2 . CASSTTGTSNEKLFF TGTGCCAGCAGCACTACCGGGACATCTAATGAAAAACTGTTTTTT
TRBJ2-1 . TRBV4-3 TRBD1 CASSPTGGDEQFF TGCGCCAGCAGCCCAACAGGGGGCGATGAGCAGTTCTTC
TRBJ1-3 . TRBV7-2 . CASSLEAQVSGNTIYF TGTGCCAGCAGCTTAGAGGCCCAGGTCTCTGGAAACACCATATATTTT
TRBJ2-3 . TRBV7-3 . CASSPVRGGSTDTQYF TGTGCCAGCAGTCCCGTGAGGGGGGGCAGCACAGATACGCAGTATTTT
TRBJ1-4 . TRBV28 TRBD1 CASSALGQGNEKLFF TGTGCCAGCAGTGCCCTGGGACAGGGGAATGAAAAACTGTTTTTT
TRBJ2-3 . TRBV5-4 . CASSVNLLGDTQYF TGTGCCAGCAGCGTAAATCTGCTCGGGGATACGCAGTATTTT
TRBJ2-5 . TRBV7-7 TRBD2 CASSLAFGGREGTQYF TGTGCCAGCAGCTTAGCTTTCGGGGGCCGGGAGGGGACCCAGTACTTC
TRBJ1-5 . TRBV30 . CAWSPLNREGQPQHF TGTGCCTGGAGTCCCCTAAACAGGGAAGGTCAGCCCCAGCATTTT
TRBJ2-1 . TRBV4-2 TRBD2 CASSQDTSGNEQFF TGTGCCAGCAGCCAAGATACTAGCGGTAATGAGCAGTTCTTC
TRBJ2-2 . TRBV3-1/TRBV3-2 TRBD2 CASSQGGLAGRADTGELFF TGTGCCAGCAGCCAAGGCGGACTAGCGGGAAGAGCGGACACCGGGGAGCTGTTTTTT